Described below is a single T cell receptor (beta chain) sequence and its context. The antigen is not known. The data stem from a study of Ad26.COV2.S vaccination and SARS-CoV-2 variants. The treatment is: approximately 18 received Ad26.COV2.S at low or high dose, single or two shots; roughly five received placebo; per-sample allocation not given. Following the first vaccine or placebo injection, samples were taken on day 63. Study results and limitations: Responses of spike-specific T cells (both CD8+ and CD4+) reportedly showed substantial breadth after vaccination. People who got the vaccine had more spike-specific TCR breadth than people who got placebo.

TCRdb's copy holds only in-frame clones and misses some; the assay was immunoSEQ multiplex PCR. The top ten hold less than 5.5% of the sample, which has 350,000 to 500,000 clones, 80% to 95% seen once. Germline-derived CDR1 and CDR2 are KGHSH and LQKENI. The V end lost 2 bases, the J end lost 3 bases, and 13 bases lay between the germline ends. This CDR3 has 15 amino acids. The specimen comprised peripheral blood, sampled in a trial of Ad26.COV2.S vaccine versus placebo. This rearrangement joins TRBV18 to TRBJ1-1; maybe TRBD1 (5 bases). The clonotype was recovered from a person aged 18-65 years who received the Ad26.COV2.S COVID-19 vaccine or a placebo. CDR3 residues: CASSPFEGGDTEAFF. The CDR3 nucleotides are TGTGCCAGCTCACCATTCGAGGGAGGGGACACTGAAGCTTTCTTT.